This TCR beta chain was sequenced for a study of T-cell memory formation after mild COVID-19. TCRdb re-analysed the 5' RACE reads in MiXCR, keeping a single row per CDR3 protein. The top ten clones hold 2.1% of a sample with 200,000 to 250,000 distinct CDR3 sequences, just over 15% of them seen once. The germline V gene encodes CDR1 ENHRY and CDR2 SYGVKD. V gave up 4 bases and J gave up 0 bases; unmatched junction bases: 16. The CDR3 is made up of 19 amino acids. This sequence originates from an adult woman who had mild COVID-19 (a few samples of this study predate the infection). Cell type and time point are not known. J is TRBJ2-3 and V is TRBV10-3; 7 bases line up with TRBD1. The material sequenced was PBMCs or a T cell subset sorted from them (not recorded which). CDR3 in DNA: TGTGCCATCAGTGCTTCTCCCGGACAGGACGATTCTAGCACAGATACGCAGTATTTT. It yields the protein CAISASPGQDDSSTDTQYF.